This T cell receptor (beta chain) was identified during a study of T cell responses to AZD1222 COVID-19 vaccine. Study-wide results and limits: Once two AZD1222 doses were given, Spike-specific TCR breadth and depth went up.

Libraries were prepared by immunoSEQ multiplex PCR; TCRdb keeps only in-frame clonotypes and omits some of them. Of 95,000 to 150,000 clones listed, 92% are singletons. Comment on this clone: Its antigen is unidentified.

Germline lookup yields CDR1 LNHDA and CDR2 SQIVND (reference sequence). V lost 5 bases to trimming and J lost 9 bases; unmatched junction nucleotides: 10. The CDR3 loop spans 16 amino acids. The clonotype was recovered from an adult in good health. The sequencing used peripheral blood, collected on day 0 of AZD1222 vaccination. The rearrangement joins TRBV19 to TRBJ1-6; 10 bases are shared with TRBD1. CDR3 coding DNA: TGTGCCAGTAGTCTGGGACAGGGGTCAACGGGTTCACCCCTCCACTTT. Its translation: CASSLGQGSTGSPLHF.